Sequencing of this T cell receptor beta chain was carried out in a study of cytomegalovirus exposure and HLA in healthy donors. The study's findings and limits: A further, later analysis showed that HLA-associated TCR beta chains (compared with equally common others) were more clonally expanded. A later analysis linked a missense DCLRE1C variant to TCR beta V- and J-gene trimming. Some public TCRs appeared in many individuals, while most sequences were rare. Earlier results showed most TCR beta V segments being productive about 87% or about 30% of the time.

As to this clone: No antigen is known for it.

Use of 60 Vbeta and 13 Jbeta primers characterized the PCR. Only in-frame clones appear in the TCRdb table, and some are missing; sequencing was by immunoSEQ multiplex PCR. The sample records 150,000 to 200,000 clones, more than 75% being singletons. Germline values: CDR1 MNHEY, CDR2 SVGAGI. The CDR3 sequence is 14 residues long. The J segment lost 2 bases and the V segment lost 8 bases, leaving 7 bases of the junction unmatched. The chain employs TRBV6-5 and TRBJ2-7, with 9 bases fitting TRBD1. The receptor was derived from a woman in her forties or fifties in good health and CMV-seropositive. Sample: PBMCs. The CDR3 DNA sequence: TGTGCCAGCGCACCGGGACAGGGAACCTACGAGCAGTACTTC. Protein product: CASAPGQGTYEQYF.